This TCR beta chain originates from a study of shared clonotypes between healthy human individuals (TCRdb year 2020). The study in broad terms: Two women and a few men aged 18 to 49 years were included in the cohort. For each donor, three plates each were used for CD4 naive and CD4 memory, two plates were used for CD8 naive, and one plate was used for CD8 memory. Leukapheresis yielded between about 0.85 and 10 billion PBMCs per donor. To increase sequencing depth and limit assay-specific biases, different laboratories used diverse techniques to prepare libraries and sequence TCR repertoires. To estimate repertoire size and how much clonotypes are shared between individuals, the study performed deep sequencing of blood TCR repertoires from roughly five healthy adults. General study outcomes and caveats: Sharing across four donors was observed for approximately 4.6% of naive CD4, over 3% of naive CD8, around 2.5% of memory CD4, and roughly 0.4% of memory CD8 clonotypes. Only blood was sampled, and tissue TCR repertoires likely differ from those in blood. Pairwise subsampling indicated that sequencing depth was expected to affect the degree of clonotype sharing among donors. The small number of donors limited the genetic and exposure-history diversity represented. Naive subsets generally had larger estimated clonotype richness than memory subsets did. Even with the large sequencing depth, rarefaction of the sorted-subset datasets indicated that sequencing was incomplete. Clonotypes shared by all four sorted-subset donors showed higher generation probabilities than non-shared clonotypes.

Using the deep immunoSEQ assay, multiplex PCR amplified TCR CDR3 regions from genomic DNA. For each cell subset, the extracted genomic DNA was distributed evenly across all wells of several immunoSEQ 96-well plates, and each plate served as one replicate. For sorted subsets, approximately 200 ng of genomic DNA, equivalent to 25,000 to 35,000 T cell genomes, went into each replicate PCR. Purified libraries were measured with a Qubit 3.0 fluorometer, size-checked on a Bioanalyzer 2100, and measured again with the KAPA Library Quantification kit. A separate single-read 150-cycle Illumina NextSeq 550 flow cell was used to sequence each immunoSEQ 96-well plate. Regarding the original processing steps: The immunoSEQ output contained only junctional sequences without quality scores, so filtering could not match that applied to full-length reads. Sequences were annotated with PyIR, a Python wrapper for IgBLAST v1.9, using IMGT germline references to assign V/J genes and CDR3. Any read was removed if the V/J assignment was weak (E-value above 1e-6), the CDR3 was missing, or the read contained stop codons, out-of-frame junctions, or ambiguous translated residues. V3J clonotypes were defined as sequences sharing an identical inferred V gene, J gene, and CDR3 amino acid sequence. Percentage overlap between repertoires was computed as shared unique clonotypes divided by the size of the smaller repertoire. RTK rarefaction, the Chao1 estimator, and Recon v2.1 estimates of unobserved clonotypes were used to assess repertoire richness. Generation probabilities for all TCRbeta clonotypes obtained by the gDNA method from several donors were computed using OLGA. The immuneACCESS repertoire file appears here via TCRdb, limited to in-frame rearrangements. These files lack a portion of the clones; in checked studies, under half of the deficit traces to unresolved V genes, and the cause of the others is not known. The DNA was the basis for D and trimming; V, J and clone size are from that table. This sample comprises 800,000 or so clones, around 96% of them detected only once. Around 0.21% of the sample comes from the top ten.

CD8 naive samples were CD45RO-negative cells positively selected for CCR7, giving a CD45RA+CCR7+ population that excluded TemRA cells. Healthy HIV-negative adults with no recently reported acute infections or vaccinations were included as donors. Every donor was a Caucasian adult residing in Nashville, Tennessee, USA. Blood was collected by leukapheresis, and PBMCs were isolated by Ficoll-Histopaque density gradient centrifugation and then cryopreserved in liquid nitrogen vapor phase. Purity and quantity of every magnetically sorted T cell population were checked by analytical flow cytometry. Genomic DNA was isolated from every sorted fraction and measured by UV absorbance on a Nanodrop 2000c. CDR1 and CDR2, looked up from the germline V gene, are SGHVS and FNYEAQ. The junction carries 15 bases between V and J, which are trimmed by 2 bases and 5 bases respectively. CDR3 length: 16 amino acids, cysteine to phenylalanine. Only the CDR3 portion is preserved as DNA: 48 bases, with reading frame beginning at the first base.

Worth noting for this clone: The specificity of this receptor is unknown. Base qualities are not at hand, and no much larger clone is one base apart.

Sequenced material: naive CD8+ T cells sorted from blood. The cell subset or site tag for this specimen amounts to: CD45RA+CCR7+. The sequence joins TRBV7-6 to TRBJ2-2, with a tentative D call of TRBD1 or TRBD2, each matching 5 bases. This clonotype was obtained from a man younger than 40 in good health. The DNA sequence reads TGTGCCAGCAGCTTATCGGGGCTCTCGGGGACCGGGGAGCTGTTTTTT. Its product reads: CASSLSGLSGTGELFF.